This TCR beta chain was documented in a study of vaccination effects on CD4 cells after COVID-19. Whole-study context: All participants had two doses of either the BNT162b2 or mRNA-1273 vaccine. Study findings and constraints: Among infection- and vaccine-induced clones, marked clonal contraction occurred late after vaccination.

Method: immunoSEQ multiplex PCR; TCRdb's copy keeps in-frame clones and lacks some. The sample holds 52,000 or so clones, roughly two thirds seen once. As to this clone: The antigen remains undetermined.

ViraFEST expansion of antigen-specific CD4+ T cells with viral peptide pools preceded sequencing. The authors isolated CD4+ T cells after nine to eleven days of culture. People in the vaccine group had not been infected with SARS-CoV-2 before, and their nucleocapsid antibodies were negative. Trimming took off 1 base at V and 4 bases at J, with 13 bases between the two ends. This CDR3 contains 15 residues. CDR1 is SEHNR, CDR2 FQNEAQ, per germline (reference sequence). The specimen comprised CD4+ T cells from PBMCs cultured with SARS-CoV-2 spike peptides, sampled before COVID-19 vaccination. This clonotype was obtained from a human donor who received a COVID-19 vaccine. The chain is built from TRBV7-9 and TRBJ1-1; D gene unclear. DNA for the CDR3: TGTGCCAGCAGCTTAGGAGGGCTAGGTACCACTGAAGCTTTCTTT. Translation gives CASSLGGLGTTEAFF.